This T cell receptor (beta chain) emerged from a study of T cell clonotyping in hematopoietic cell transplantation. The data were produced by immunoSEQ multiplex PCR, yet TCRdb's version contains in-frame clones alone and is incomplete. Of about 36,000 clones listed, approximately 89% are singletons. The CDR3 spans 13 residues. Trimming took off 8 bases at V and 3 bases at J, with 11 bases between the two ends. The germline gives CDR1 GTSNPN, CDR2 SVGIG (reference sequence). The rearrangement links TRBV30 to TRBJ2-6; tentative D call: TRBD1 (6 bases). This sequence was found in a woman in her thirties or forties in good health. Some clones in this sample may be carry-over from other donors' samples. The sample taken for sequencing was peripheral blood mononuclear cells. In DNA form, the CDR3 reads TGTGCCCTGGGGGCTGGTGGGGCCAACGTCCTGACTTTC. Translated, it gives CALGAGGANVLTF.